One and the same sample provided the 4 T cell receptor beta chains below, sequenced in a study of T cells in Graves' hyperthyroidism and ophthalmopathy. Amplification yielded TCR beta CDR3 regions, with RNA transcripts as the source. The TCR CDR3 was amplified in a first-round RT-PCR using the HTBI primer set. In TCRdb, the multiplex PCR reads were re-called with MiXCR into one record per CDR3 protein. Here the sample spans around 280,000 distinct CDR3 sequences, roughly 13% being singletons. Sequencing was carried out using blood. The receptors were gathered from a woman in her forties with Graves' hyperthyroidism.

This clonotype was seen many times. This rearrangement joins TRBV12-3 or TRBV12-4 to TRBJ1-1; 9 bases are a match to TRBD1. Trimming took 7 bases from V and 5 from J; bases not matched to a gene: 8. The CDR3 runs 14 residues. CDR3 loop: CASNTPGQGTEAFF. CDR3 bases: TGTGCCAGCAACACACCGGGACAGGGTACTGAAGCTTTCTTT.

This clonotype turned up a few times. CDR3 loop: CATSDSVLAGGYNEQFF. In DNA, the CDR3 is TGTGCCACCAGTGATTCCGTGCTAGCGGGAGGGTACAATGAGCAGTTCTTC. The chain has TRBV24-1 and TRBJ2-1; TRBD2 agrees at 12 bases. Germline V CDR1 and CDR2: KGHDR, SFDVKD. V lost 2 bases, J lost 4 bases, and 5 bases stayed unmatched. The CDR3 consists of 17 residues.

This clonotype was recorded at least ten times. This chain connects TRBV7-6 to TRBJ2-5, with TRBD1 identical over 8 bases. The trim removed 2 bases at V and 5 bases at J, leaving 7 bases unmatched. Germline CDR1 is SGHVS and CDR2 is FNYEAQ. The CDR3 is made up of 15 amino acids. The CDR3 loop is CASSLFPRGPETQYF. CDR3 nucleotide sequence: TGTGCCAGCAGCTTATTCCCCAGGGGGCCGGAGACCCAGTACTTC.

This clonotype was seen many times. This rearrangement joins TRBV11-2 to TRBJ2-1; the D gene is possibly TRBD1 (6 bases). V was trimmed by 5 bases and J by 5 bases, leaving 10 bases between them. The CDR3 has 13 residues. The germline gives CDR1 SGHAT, CDR2 FQNNGV. This CDR3 reads CASSRGNDNEQFF. DNA of the CDR3: TGTGCCAGCAGCAGGGGGAACGACAATGAGCAGTTCTTC.